This is a list of T cell receptor beta chains from one sample in a study of T cell changes during pregnancy in multiple sclerosis. Generated by immunoSEQ multiplex PCR, the TCRdb table keeps only in-frame clones and is missing some. The sample lists 85,000 to 100,000 clones, around 93% occurring once. Sample: peripheral blood, taken after pregnancy. Every receptor here comes from a female donor with multiple sclerosis, enrolled in a pregnancy study. CDR3s include the opening cysteine and the closing phenylalanine or tryptophan. Each record gives: V gene, J gene, clone size, D gene, CDR3 length, CDR3 DNA, CDR3 protein. The D gene is left open where the match is weak. The listing skips clone size in some rows; elsewhere it reads once, few, many or a size class.

TRBV6-5	TRBJ2-7	.	.	15	TGTGCCAGCAGTTACTCGAGGTCGTCCAGCTACGAGCAGTACTTC	CASSYSRSSSYEQYF
TRBV6-1	TRBJ1-3	.	TRBD1	14	TGTGCCAGCAGTGATGGGACAGGGGAGGACACCATATATTTT	CASSDGTGEDTIYF
TRBV2	TRBJ2-3	.	.	14	TGTGCCAGCAGTCCCGAGCGGTTCACAGATACGCAGTATTTT	CASSPERFTDTQYF
TRBV6-5	TRBJ2-7	once	.	15	TGTGCCAGCAGTTACAGTGTTAACTCCCCCTACGAGCAGTACTTC	CASSYSVNSPYEQYF
TRBV2	TRBJ2-5	.	.	14	TGTGCCAGCAGTGGCCGACAGGTTCAAGAGACCCAGTACTTC	CASSGRQVQETQYF
TRBV19	TRBJ2-5	.	TRBD1	14	TGTGCCAGTAGTTTAACCGGGACAGGGACTGCCCAGTACTTC	CASSLTGTGTAQYF
TRBV2	TRBJ1-1	once	TRBD1	14	TGTGCCATCCTTTCCGGGACAGGGGCGGGGGAAGCTTTCTTT	CAILSGTGAGEAFF
TRBV5-1	TRBJ2-5	once	.	15	TGCGCCAGCAGCTTGGTCGGACACCCGCAAGAGACCCAGTACTTC	CASSLVGHPQETQYF
TRBV9	TRBJ2-1	.	TRBD2	15	TGTGCCAGCAGCGTACTTAGCGGGGGATACAATGAGCAGTTCTTC	CASSVLSGGYNEQFF
TRBV7-9	TRBJ2-7	.	TRBD2	17	TGTGCCAGCAGCCCGGGACTAGCGGGAGGTAGCTCCTACGAGCAGTACTTC	CASSPGLAGGSSYEQYF